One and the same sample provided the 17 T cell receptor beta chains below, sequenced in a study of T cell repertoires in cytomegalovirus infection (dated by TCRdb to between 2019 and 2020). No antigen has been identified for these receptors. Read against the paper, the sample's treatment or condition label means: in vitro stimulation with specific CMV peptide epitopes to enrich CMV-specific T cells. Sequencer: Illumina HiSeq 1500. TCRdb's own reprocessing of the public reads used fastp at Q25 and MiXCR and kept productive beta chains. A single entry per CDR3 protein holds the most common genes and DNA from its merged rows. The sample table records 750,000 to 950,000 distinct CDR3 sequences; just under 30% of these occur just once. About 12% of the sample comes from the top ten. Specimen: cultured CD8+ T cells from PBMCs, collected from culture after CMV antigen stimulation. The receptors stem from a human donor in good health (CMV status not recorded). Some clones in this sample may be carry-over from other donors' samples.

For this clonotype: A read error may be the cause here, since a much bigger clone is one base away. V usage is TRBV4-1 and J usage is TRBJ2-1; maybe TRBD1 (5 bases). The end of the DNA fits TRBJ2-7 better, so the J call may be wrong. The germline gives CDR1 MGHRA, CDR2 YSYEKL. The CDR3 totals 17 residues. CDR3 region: CASSQDRIQASYNEQYF. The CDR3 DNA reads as TGCGCCAGCAGCCAAGATAGAATACAGGCCTCCTACAATGAGCAGTACTTC.

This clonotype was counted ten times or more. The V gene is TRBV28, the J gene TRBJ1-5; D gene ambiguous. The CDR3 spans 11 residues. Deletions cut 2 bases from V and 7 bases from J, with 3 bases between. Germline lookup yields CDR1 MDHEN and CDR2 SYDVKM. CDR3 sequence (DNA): TGTGCCAGCAGTTTAAACCAGCCCCAGCATTTT. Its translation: CASSLNQPQHF.

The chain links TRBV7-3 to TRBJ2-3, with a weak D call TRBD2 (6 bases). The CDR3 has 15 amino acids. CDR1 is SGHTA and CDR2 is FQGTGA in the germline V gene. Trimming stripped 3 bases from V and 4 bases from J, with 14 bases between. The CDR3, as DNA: TGTGCCAGCAGCTTGGGAAACCGGAGGGCAGATACGCAGTATTTT. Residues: CASSLGNRRADTQYF.

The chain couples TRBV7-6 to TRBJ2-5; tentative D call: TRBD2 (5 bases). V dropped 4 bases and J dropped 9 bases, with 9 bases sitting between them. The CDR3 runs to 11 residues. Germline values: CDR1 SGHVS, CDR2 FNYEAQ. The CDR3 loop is CASSSTEAQYF. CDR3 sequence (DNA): TGTGCCAGCAGCTCGACGGAGGCCCAGTACTTC.

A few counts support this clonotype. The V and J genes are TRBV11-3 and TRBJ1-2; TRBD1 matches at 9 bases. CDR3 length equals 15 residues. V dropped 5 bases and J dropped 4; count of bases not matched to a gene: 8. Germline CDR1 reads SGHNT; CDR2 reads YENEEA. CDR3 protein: CASSLGQGGSYGYTF. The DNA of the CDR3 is TGTGCCAGCAGCCTGGGACAGGGCGGATCCTATGGCTACACCTTC.

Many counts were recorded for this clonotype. CDR3: CASSSPPGETQYF. CDR3 DNA: TGTGCCAGCAGCTCCCCCCCAGGGGAGACCCAGTACTTC. The J gene is TRBJ2-5, the V gene TRBV7-2; D might be TRBD1 (5 bases). The germline V and J ends were trimmed by 4 bases and 5 bases, with 11 bases remaining between them. Germline V gives CDR1 SGHTA, CDR2 FQGNSA. The CDR3 is made up of 13 amino acids.

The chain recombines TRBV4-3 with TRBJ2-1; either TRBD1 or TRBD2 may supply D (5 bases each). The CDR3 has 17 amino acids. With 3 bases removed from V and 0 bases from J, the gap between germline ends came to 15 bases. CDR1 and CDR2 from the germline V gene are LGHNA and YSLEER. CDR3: CASSQILRGSSYNEQFF. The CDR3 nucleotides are TGCGCCAGCAGCCAGATTTTGAGGGGAAGCTCCTACAATGAGCAGTTCTTC.

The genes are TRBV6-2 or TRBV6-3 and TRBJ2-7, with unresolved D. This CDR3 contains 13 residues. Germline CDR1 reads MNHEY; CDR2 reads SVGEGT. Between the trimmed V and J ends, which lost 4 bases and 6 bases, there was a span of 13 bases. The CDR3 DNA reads TGTGCCAGCAGTTTGGCCAGGCGAACCGAGCAGTACGTC. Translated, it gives CASSLARRTEQYV.

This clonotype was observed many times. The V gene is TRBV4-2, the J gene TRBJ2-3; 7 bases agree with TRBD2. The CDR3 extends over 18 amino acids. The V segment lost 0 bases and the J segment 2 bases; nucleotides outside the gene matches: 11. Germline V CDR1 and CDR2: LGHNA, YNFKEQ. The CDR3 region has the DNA TGTGCCAGCAGCCAAGACCCCCCCTCTAGCGGCCCCACAGATACGCAGTATTTT. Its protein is CASSQDPPSSGPTDTQYF.

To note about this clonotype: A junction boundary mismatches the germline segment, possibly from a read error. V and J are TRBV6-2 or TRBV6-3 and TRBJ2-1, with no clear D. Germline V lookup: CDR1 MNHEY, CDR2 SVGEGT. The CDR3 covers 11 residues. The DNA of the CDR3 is TGTGCCAACAGTTACTCGCTTGAGCAGTTCTTC. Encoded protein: CANSYSLEQFF.

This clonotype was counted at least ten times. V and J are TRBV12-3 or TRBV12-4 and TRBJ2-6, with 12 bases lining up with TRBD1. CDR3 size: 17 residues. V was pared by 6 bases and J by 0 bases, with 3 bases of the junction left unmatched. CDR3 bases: TGTGCCAGCAGCCGGGACAGGGGGCTCTCTGGGGCCAACGTCCTGACTTTC. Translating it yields CASSRDRGLSGANVLTF.

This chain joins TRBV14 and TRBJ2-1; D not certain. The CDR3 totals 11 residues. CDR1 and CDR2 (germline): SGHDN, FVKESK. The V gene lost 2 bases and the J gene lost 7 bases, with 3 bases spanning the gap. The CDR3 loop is CASSQFNEQFF. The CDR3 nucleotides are TGTGCCAGCAGCCAATTTAATGAGCAGTTCTTC.

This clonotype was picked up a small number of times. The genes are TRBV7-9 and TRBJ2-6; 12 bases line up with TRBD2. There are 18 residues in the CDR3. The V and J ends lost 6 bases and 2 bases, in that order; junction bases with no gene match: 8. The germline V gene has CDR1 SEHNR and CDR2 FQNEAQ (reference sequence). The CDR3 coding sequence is TGTGCCAGCAGACCAACTAGCGGGGGGCCACCTGGGGCCAACGTCCTGACTTTC. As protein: CASRPTSGGPPGANVLTF. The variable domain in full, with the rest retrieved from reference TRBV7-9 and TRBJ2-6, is DTGVSQNPRHKITKRGQNVTFRCDPISEHNRLYWYRQTLGQGPEFLTYFQNEAQLEKSRLLSDRFSAERPKGSFSTLEIQRTEQGDSAMYLCASRPTSGGPPGANVLTFGAGSRLTVL.

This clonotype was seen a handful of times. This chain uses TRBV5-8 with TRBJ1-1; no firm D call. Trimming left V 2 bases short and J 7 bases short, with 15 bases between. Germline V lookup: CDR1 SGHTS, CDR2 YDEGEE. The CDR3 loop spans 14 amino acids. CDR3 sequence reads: CASSLDAPTVEAFF. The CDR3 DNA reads TGTGCCAGCAGCTTAGACGCTCCCACGGTTGAAGCTTTCTTT.

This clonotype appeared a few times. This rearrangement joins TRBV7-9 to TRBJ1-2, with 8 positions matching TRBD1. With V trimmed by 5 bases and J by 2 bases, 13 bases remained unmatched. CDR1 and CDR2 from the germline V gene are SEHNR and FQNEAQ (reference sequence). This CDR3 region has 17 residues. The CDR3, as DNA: TGTGCCAGCAGCGGAAAGGCCTACGGACAGGGAAACTATGGCTACACCTTC. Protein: CASSGKAYGQGNYGYTF.

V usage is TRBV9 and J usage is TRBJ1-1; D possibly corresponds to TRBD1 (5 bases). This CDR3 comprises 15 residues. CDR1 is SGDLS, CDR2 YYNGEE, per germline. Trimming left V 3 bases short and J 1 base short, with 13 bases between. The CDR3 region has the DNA TGTGCCAGCAGCGGGAAGGGGCAGGGGAACACTGAAGCTTTCTTT. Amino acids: CASSGKGQGNTEAFF.

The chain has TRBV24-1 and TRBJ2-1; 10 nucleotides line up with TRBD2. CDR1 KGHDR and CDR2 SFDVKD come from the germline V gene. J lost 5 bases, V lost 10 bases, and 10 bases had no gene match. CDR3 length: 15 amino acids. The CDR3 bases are TGTGCCACTGCAATTAGCGGGGGGCCCAACAATGAGCAGTTCTTC. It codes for CATAISGGPNNEQFF.